This entry is about one T cell receptor beta chain. This sample stems from a study of blood T cells in healthy people across ages. For the second PCR, which ran for 7 to 11 cycles, a sample-barcoded 5' primer and a J-beta primer mix were used. TCRdb re-derived calls from the 5' RACE reads in MiXCR, one entry per CDR3 protein. The sample comprises about a million distinct CDR3 sequences, roughly half of which are singletons, and 20% to 25% rests with the top ten. Per germline, CDR1 LGHDT and CDR2 YNNKEL (reference sequence). Losses at the gene ends were 1 base for V and 8 bases for J; bases not matched to a gene: 12. This CDR3 region has 16 residues.

Sequencing was carried out using blood. The chain uses TRBV3-1 and TRBJ1-2; TRBD1 matches at 8 bases. This TCR derives from a woman in her sixties in good health. The CDR3, as DNA: TGTGCCAGCAGCCAAGGTACCCCACGGACAGGGTCGGGCTACACCTTC. This encodes CASSQGTPRTGSGYTF.